These 15 T cell receptor beta chains were sequenced from one sample in a study of lymphopenia after photon versus proton radiotherapy. The table came from immunoSEQ multiplex PCR; TCRdb's copy has only in-frame clones and leaves some out. The sample contains approximately 150,000 clones, approximately 91% of which appear only once. The source was peripheral blood, collected from a patient treated with photon-based radiotherapy. These receptor sequences come from a man in his fifties with gastric cancer.

The chain combines TRBV28 with TRBJ2-7; tentatively, D is TRBD1 or TRBD2 (5 bases each). Germline V gene data show CDR1 as MDHEN and CDR2 as SYDVKM. Trimming pared 10 bases from V and 6 bases from J, leaving 19 bases between. The CDR3 totals 13 residues. Here the CDR3 reads CAIRGRGAGEQYF. In DNA form, the CDR3 reads TGTGCCATCCGGGGACGGGGAGCCGGCGAGCAGTACTTC.

This chain uses TRBV6-6 with TRBJ2-5; no clear D gene. The ends were cut back, 6 bases at V and 1 base at J, with 12 bases in the middle. In germline, CDR1 is MNHNY, CDR2 SVGAGI (reference sequence). The length of the CDR3 is 14 residues. The CDR3 protein is CASSQLGAQETQYF. The CDR3 DNA is TGTGCCAGCAGCCAACTCGGCGCCCAAGAGACCCAGTACTTC.

V gene TRBV7-6 combines with J gene TRBJ2-7; D is tentatively TRBD1 or TRBD2 (5 bases each). The germline V gene has CDR1 SGHVS and CDR2 FNYEAQ. Deletions cut 0 bases from V and 3 bases from J, with 9 bases between. This CDR3 is built from 14 residues. CDR3 nucleotides: TGTGCCAGCAGCTTAGCCGGGGACGGCTACGAGCAGTACTTC. This gives the protein CASSLAGDGYEQYF.

The chain carries TRBV27 and TRBJ1-1; D might be TRBD1 (5 bases). The V gene lost 3 bases and the J gene lost 9 bases, with 17 bases spanning the gap. The CDR3 covers 14 residues. Germline CDR1 and CDR2: MNHEY and SMNVEV (reference sequence). CDR3 nucleotide sequence: TGTGCCAGCAGTTTTAACAGGATGGACCCAAAAGCTTTCTTT. Amino acid sequence: CASSFNRMDPKAFF.

The sample holds one count of this clone. The chain is built from TRBV5-6 and TRBJ1-3; perhaps TRBD1 as D (6 bases). Looked up from germline, CDR1 is SGHDT and CDR2 is YYEEEE. This CDR3 has 15 residues. V dropped 0 bases and J dropped 3 bases, with 10 bases sitting between them. The CDR3 DNA reads TGTGCCAGCAGCTTGGACAGGGTTGGTGGAAACACCATATATTTT. Its protein is CASSLDRVGGNTIYF.

The J gene is TRBJ2-1, the V gene TRBV5-1; D gene unclear. V was shortened by 0 bases and J by 8 bases, with 12 bases between the two germline ends. The CDR3 length is 14 residues. CDR1 is SGHRS and CDR2 is YFSETQ in the germline V gene. The CDR3 is CASSLGTDRYEQFF. The CDR3 DNA reads TGCGCCAGCAGCTTGGGAACAGATCGGTATGAGCAGTTCTTC.

This clone came up once. The rearrangement joins TRBV28 to TRBJ2-2; no clear D gene. The length of the CDR3 is 13 residues. Germline V lookup: CDR1 MDHEN, CDR2 SYDVKM. The germline V and J ends were trimmed by 2 bases and 1 base, with 2 bases remaining between them. CDR3 amino acids: CASSLRNTGELFF. CDR3 nucleotides: TGTGCCAGCAGTTTACGGAACACCGGGGAGCTGTTTTTT.

A few counts support this clone. V and J are TRBV5-6 and TRBJ1-1; 7 nucleotides line up with TRBD1. Germline V lookup: CDR1 SGHDT, CDR2 YYEEEE. V dropped 6 bases and J dropped 5; count of bases not matched to a gene: 19. The CDR3 length is 17 residues. CDR3: CASTDTVQGTRRTEAFF. The CDR3 DNA reads TGTGCCAGCACCGATACCGTACAGGGGACTAGAAGAACTGAAGCTTTCTTT.

With regard to this clone: Within the sample, other DNA sequences also encode this same CDR3. The chain has TRBV6-5 and TRBJ1-2; 7 nucleotides align to TRBD1. This CDR3 spans 14 amino acids. Trimming removed 2 bases from V and 2 bases from J; junction bases left unmatched: 2. From germline, CDR1 is MNHEY and CDR2 SVGAGI. Here the CDR3 DNA reads TGTGCCAGCAGTTACGACAGGGCCAACTATGGCTACACCTTC. Encoded protein: CASSYDRANYGYTF.

J is TRBJ2-2 and V is TRBV27, with 7 bases matching TRBD2. The V gene end was trimmed by 5 bases and the J gene end by 6 bases; junction bases not matched to a gene: 9. The CDR3 runs to 15 residues. The V gene's germline CDR1 is MNHEY and CDR2 SMNVEV (reference sequence). The chain's CDR3 is CASSRNPGLAGELFF. The DNA for the CDR3 is TGTGCCAGCAGTCGTAATCCCGGACTAGCCGGGGAGCTGTTTTTT.

This rearrangement joins TRBV28 to TRBJ1-1; 9 bases are shared with TRBD1. CDR1 MDHEN and CDR2 SYDVKM come from the germline V gene. The CDR3 has 13 residues. Trimming cost V 8 bases and J 0 bases; bases outside gene matches: 1. The CDR3 bases are TGTGCCAGCCGGGACAGGGTGAACACTGAAGCTTTCTTT. It codes for CASRDRVNTEAFF.

The V and J genes are TRBV11-2 and TRBJ2-1; 8 nucleotides line up with TRBD1. With V trimmed by 2 bases and J by 0 bases, 3 bases remained unmatched. This CDR3 region has 16 residues. Germline lookup yields CDR1 SGHAT and CDR2 FQNNGV. CDR3 bases: TGTGCCAGCAGCTTATCAGGGGGCAGCTCCTACAATGAGCAGTTCTTC. It is translated as CASSLSGGSSYNEQFF.

The genes are TRBV19 and TRBJ1-5; 9 bases align to TRBD1. With V trimmed by 4 bases and J by 6 bases, 7 bases remained unmatched. CDR3 length equals 15 residues. Germline CDR1 is LNHDA and CDR2 is SQIVND (reference sequence). CDR3 protein: CASSTRDRVGQPQHF. The CDR3 DNA follows: TGTGCCAGTAGTACCCGGGACAGGGTCGGTCAGCCCCAGCATTTT. The variable domain in full, with the rest retrieved from reference TRBV19 and TRBJ1-5, is DGGITQSPKYLFRKEGQNVTLSCEQNLNHDAMYWYRQDPGQGLRLIYYSQIVNDFQKGDIAEGYSVSREKKESFPLTVTSAQKNPTAFYLCASSTRDRVGQPQHFGDGTRLSIL.

Only one count was recorded for this clone. V and J are TRBV30 and TRBJ1-4; 7 nucleotides agree with TRBD1. Germline V lookup: CDR1 GTSNPN, CDR2 SVGIG (reference sequence). This CDR3 has 11 amino acids. CDR3 DNA: TGTGCGACGGGACAGAGGGAAAAACTGTTTTTT. It translates to CATGQREKLFF.

The chain couples TRBV2 to TRBJ1-5; D is unclear. The CDR3 has 16 amino acids. V dropped 0 bases and J dropped 9 bases, with 18 bases sitting between them. The germline CDR1 and CDR2 sequences are SNHLY and FYNNEI. For the CDR3, the DNA is TGTGCCAGCAGTGAAGCCCGGCCAGGAAGCCTGATGCCCCAGCATTTT. This codes for CASSEARPGSLMPQHF.